These 3 T cell receptor beta chains were sequenced from one sample in a study of monozygotic twins with cystic fibrosis. Here immunoSEQ multiplex PCR was the method, and the copy in TCRdb shows in-frame clones only, minus some. The repertoire holds approximately 25,000 clones, with approximately 89% as singletons. The sequenced sample was blood. The receptors come from a girl under 10 years old with cystic fibrosis.

The genes are TRBV6-1 and TRBJ2-1; D is unclear. Germline CDR1 is MNHNS and CDR2 is SASEGT. The CDR3 length is 12 residues. V dropped 5 bases and J dropped 7 bases, with 9 bases sitting between them. The CDR3 protein is CASSTYKNEQFF. CDR3 DNA sequence: TGTGCCAGCAGTACCTACAAGAATGAGCAGTTCTTC.

This chain connects TRBV14 to TRBJ1-1; D unclear. Germline V gives CDR1 SGHDN, CDR2 FVKESK. The CDR3 consists of 13 residues. Trimming shortened V by 3 bases and J by 2 bases, and 7 bases separated the two germline ends. CDR3 in amino acids: CASSQQSNTEAFF. In DNA form, the CDR3 reads TGTGCCAGCAGCCAGCAGTCCAACACTGAAGCTTTCTTT.

The V gene is TRBV11-2, the J gene TRBJ2-7; 7 nucleotides match TRBD1. Germline CDR1 SGHAT, CDR2 FQNNGV. This CDR3 has 13 amino acids. Trimming at V came to 6 bases and at J to 6 bases, leaving 8 bases not matched to a gene. The CDR3 nucleotides are TGTGCCAGCAGGGCACAGGGGCCTTCCGAGCAGTACTTC. Residues: CASRAQGPSEQYF.